A selection of T cell receptor beta chains follows, all from one sample in a study of blood T cell repertoires in COVID-19. Profiled with immunoSEQ multiplex PCR; TCRdb holds only in-frame clones, not every one. The sample has approximately 220,000 clones, over 75% seen once. The specimen sequenced was peripheral blood. The receptors originated from a woman of 80 years or more with acute or convalescent COVID-19. CDR3s include the opening cysteine and the closing phenylalanine or tryptophan. The D gene is left open where the match is weak. Size is omitted from some rows. Given values are once, few, many or a class for expanded clones.

>14|TRBJ2-3|TRBV3-1/TRBV3-2|-|-
CASSQRVGGDTQYF
TGTGCCAGCAGCCAAAGGGTAGGGGGAGATACGCAGTATTTT
>16|TRBJ2-1|TRBV27|-|TRBD2
CASSPPVLAGYNEQFF
TGTGCCAGCAGTCCCCCGGTATTAGCGGGCTACAATGAGCAGTTCTTC
>13|TRBJ2-3|TRBV6-6|-|-
CASSPGDTDTQYF
TGTGCCAGCAGTCCGGGGGACACAGATACGCAGTATTTT
>13|TRBJ1-2|TRBV19|-|TRBD1
CASSTGQNYGYTF
TGTGCCAGTAGTACGGGACAGAACTATGGCTACACCTTC
>16|TRBJ2-1|TRBV23-1|-|-
CASSQSQLLDNNEQFF
TGCGCCAGCAGTCAATCCCAATTGCTAGATAACAATGAGCAGTTCTTC
>14|TRBJ1-1|TRBV10-3|-|TRBD1
CAISDRGRNTEAFF
TGTGCCATCAGCGACAGGGGCCGTAACACTGAAGCTTTCTTT
>14|TRBJ1-5|TRBV10-3|few|-
CAISAWDTYQPQHF
TGTGCCATCAGTGCCTGGGACACTTATCAGCCCCAGCATTTT
>15|TRBJ2-3|TRBV19|-|-
CASSIGQGRTDTQYF
TGTGCCAGTAGTATTGGTCAGGGGAGAACAGATACGCAGTATTTT
>14|TRBJ2-7|TRBV3-1/TRBV3-2|-|TRBD1
CASSQRGTGYEQYF
TGTGCCAGCAGCCAAAGAGGGACAGGGTACGAGCAGTACTTC
>12|TRBJ2-7|TRBV6-1|-|-
CASSEHHYEQYF
TGTGCCAGCAGTGAACATCACTACGAGCAGTACTTC
>14|TRBJ2-7|TRBV6-5|once|-
CASSSRDTAYEQYF
TGTGCCAGCAGTTCCCGGGACACTGCCTACGAGCAGTACTTC
>14|TRBJ2-5|TRBV2|-|TRBD1
CASRLTGGYETQYF
TGTGCCAGCAGACTGACAGGGGGTTATGAGACCCAGTACTTC
>14|TRBJ1-5|TRBV21-1|-|-
CASSPGQRNQPQHF
TGTGCCAGCAGCCCCGGACAGCGCAATCAGCCCCAGCATTTT
>14|TRBJ2-4|TRBV3-1/TRBV3-2|-|-
CASSQPGGRNIQYF
TGTGCCAGCAGCCAGCCGGGGGGCCGGAACATTCAGTACTTC
>14|TRBJ1-1|TRBV6-5|few|-
CASSYAGVNTEAFF
TGTGCCAGCAGTTACGCAGGGGTTAACACTGAAGCTTTCTTT
>15|TRBJ2-1|TRBV11-2|-|TRBD2
CASSAGLAYGNEQFF
TGTGCCAGCAGCGCGGGACTAGCGTATGGGAATGAGCAGTTCTTC
>14|TRBJ2-3|TRBV11-2|-|-
CASSLRLGEDTQYF
TGTGCCAGCAGCCTTCGGCTAGGGGAAGATACGCAGTATTTT